Sequencing of this T cell receptor beta chain was carried out in a study of T cell changes during pregnancy in multiple sclerosis. TCRdb's copy holds only in-frame clones and misses some; the assay was immunoSEQ multiplex PCR. Of 85,000 to 100,000 clones detected, approximately 92% appear once; the ten largest clones hold 2% to 2.5%. V was clipped by 4 bases and J by 5 bases; unmatched bases: 12. The CDR3 has 16 amino acids. The germline V gene has CDR1 SEHNR and CDR2 FQNEAQ (reference sequence). V usage is TRBV7-9 and J usage is TRBJ2-7, with TRBD1 identical over 9 bases. The TCR comes from a female donor with multiple sclerosis, enrolled in a pregnancy study. The material was peripheral blood, obtained after pregnancy. For the CDR3, the DNA is TGTGCCAGCAGCTCCGGACAGGGGCCGACAAGGGACGAGCAGTACTTC. Protein product: CASSSGQGPTRDEQYF.